Listed here are 32 T cell receptor beta chains from one sample, sequenced in a study of blood T cell repertoires in COVID-19. Profiling relied on immunoSEQ multiplex PCR, and the TCRdb table lists in-frame clones only, not all of them. The data show about 250,000 clones, approximately 90% seen once. Source material: PBMCs or T cells enriched from blood (not recorded which). The receptors derive from a woman in her 50s who had recovered from COVID-19.

This chain links TRBV16 with TRBJ1-2; 10 positions match TRBD1. The trim removed 3 bases at V and 5 bases at J, leaving 0 bases unmatched. Germline CDR1 is KGHSY and CDR2 is FQNENV. CDR3 length: 13 residues. This chain's CDR3 is CASSQDRGYGYTF. The CDR3 bases are TGTGCCAGCAGCCAGGACAGGGGGTATGGCTACACCTTC.

The chain couples TRBV6-2 or TRBV6-3 to TRBJ1-1, with 8 positions matching TRBD1. With 3 bases clipped from V and 3 bases from J, the junction kept 15 bases outside the gene matches. The CDR3 is 18 residues long. From germline, CDR1 is MNHEY and CDR2 SVGEGT. CDR3 nucleotide sequence: TGTGCCAGCAGTTATACAACGGACAGGGCCCGGCGGGACACTGAAGCTTTCTTT. It specifies CASSYTTDRARRDTEAFF.

This clone was observed a single time. J is TRBJ2-7 and V is TRBV28, with TRBD2 matching over 16 bases. CDR3 length: 17 residues. Germline V gives CDR1 MDHEN, CDR2 SYDVKM. Unmatched junction bases numbered 5, after V lost 4 bases and J lost 2 bases. The CDR3 bases are TGTGCCAGCAGTTCCCCCGGGACTAGCGGGAGGGCCTACGAGCAGTACTTC. Residues: CASSSPGTSGRAYEQYF.

The V call is TRBV6-5, the J call TRBJ1-4; D perhaps matches TRBD1 (5 bases). This CDR3 is built from 13 residues. V lost 0 bases and J lost 13, with 12 bases in between. Germline V gene data show CDR1 as MNHEY and CDR2 as SVGAGI. The DNA for the CDR3 is TGTGCCAGCAGTTACTCCATGGGGACTGGACTGTTTTTT. Its protein product is CASSYSMGTGLFF.

This sequence joins TRBV10-3 and TRBJ1-1; no reliable D call. The germline V and J ends were trimmed by 4 bases and 3 bases, with 12 bases remaining between them. CDR1 ENHRY and CDR2 SYGVKD come from the germline V gene. This CDR3 spans 14 amino acids. This CDR3 is CAISAVTGDTEAFF. Here the CDR3 DNA reads TGTGCCATCAGTGCTGTCACCGGGGACACTGAAGCTTTCTTT.

The V and J genes are TRBV5-1 and TRBJ1-1; D ambiguous. The CDR3 length is 13 residues. CDR1 and CDR2 (germline): SGHRS, YFSETQ. The V end was cut by 0 bases, the J end by 6 bases, with 9 bases between. CDR3 nucleotides: TGCGCCAGCAGCTTGGTGTTTGGAGCTGAAGCTTTCTTT. Residues: CASSLVFGAEAFF.

Here the CDR3 reads CASSLYVQGGNEQFF. The CDR3 DNA reads as TGTGCCAGCAGCTTGTACGTTCAGGGAGGGAATGAGCAGTTCTTC. This chain joins TRBV5-5 and TRBJ2-1; 7 bases agree with TRBD2. There are 15 residues in the CDR3. The trim removed 1 base at V and 7 bases at J, leaving 8 bases unmatched. Germline assignment: CDR1 SGHKS and CDR2 YYEKEE (reference sequence).

CDR3 coding DNA: TGTGCCAGCAGGGGACAGGGGGCATTGAGGAATCAGCCCCAGCATTTT. Its translation: CASRGQGALRNQPQHF. The chain employs TRBV27 and TRBJ1-5, with 12 bases that match TRBD1. Germline assignment: CDR1 MNHEY and CDR2 SMNVEV (reference sequence). CDR3 length: 16 amino acids. J gave up 4 bases and V 6 bases, and 7 bases lay outside the gene matches.

This clone occurred once. The chain couples TRBV7-2 to TRBJ2-7; 13 bases are shared with TRBD2. The CDR3 length is 14 residues. Germline V gives CDR1 SGHTA, CDR2 FQGNSA. J gave up 6 bases and V 5 bases, and 4 bases lay outside the gene matches. CDR3 sequence reads: CASSRGLAGAEQYF. CDR3 bases: TGTGCCAGCAGCCGCGGACTAGCGGGAGCCGAGCAGTACTTC.

The chain uses TRBV30 and TRBJ1-2; a weak D match, TRBD1 (5 bases). The CDR3 is made up of 15 amino acids. Between the trimmed V and J ends, which lost 2 bases and 4 bases, there was a span of 17 bases. The germline gives CDR1 GTSNPN, CDR2 SVGIG (reference sequence). For the CDR3, the DNA is TGTGCCTGGAGTCCACCGGGACTGAAATCCTATGGCTACACCTTC. Translated: CAWSPPGLKSYGYTF.

The rearrangement joins TRBV6-5 to TRBJ1-5; possibly TRBD1 for D (6 bases). Germline-derived CDR1 and CDR2 are MNHEY and SVGAGI. The CDR3 is 13 residues long. V shed 7 bases and J shed 6 bases, with 13 bases lying between them. CDR3 loop: CASKKGVGQPQHF. As DNA, the CDR3 is TGTGCCAGCAAGAAGGGGGTAGGTCAGCCCCAGCATTTT.

V gene TRBV28 combines with J gene TRBJ1-1; 9 bases match TRBD1. The germline gives CDR1 MDHEN, CDR2 SYDVKM. The V and J ends lost 6 bases and 4 bases, in that order; junction bases with no gene match: 9. CDR3 length: 15 amino acids. The CDR3 here is CASRGTGRGGTEAFF. The CDR3, as DNA: TGTGCCAGCAGGGGGACAGGGAGGGGCGGCACTGAAGCTTTCTTT.

V gene TRBV7-3 combines with J gene TRBJ2-3, with no clear D. Germline V gene data show CDR1 as SGHTA and CDR2 as FQGTGA. V was shortened by 2 bases and J by 6 bases, with 6 bases between the two germline ends. There are 12 residues in the CDR3. The CDR3 nucleotides read TGTGCCAGCAGCTTAGTCCCTGATACGCAGTATTTT. This encodes CASSLVPDTQYF.

CDR3 in amino acids: CASSELMTGRPEAFF. As DNA, the CDR3 is TGTGCCAGCAGTGAATTAATGACAGGGAGGCCTGAAGCTTTCTTT. This chain links TRBV6-1 with TRBJ1-1, with 7 bases fitting TRBD1. V shed 2 bases and J 6 bases; nucleotides not matched to a gene: 9. Germline assignment: CDR1 MNHNS and CDR2 SASEGT. The CDR3 length is 15 residues.

The chain carries TRBV11-2 and TRBJ1-1, with TRBD1 identical over 10 bases. The CDR3 contains 14 residues. CDR1 SGHAT and CDR2 FQNNGV come from the germline V gene. Unmatched junction bases numbered 7, after V lost 2 bases and J lost 10 bases. CDR3 sequence reads: CASSLTTGGSGAFF. In DNA form, the CDR3 reads TGTGCCAGCAGCTTAACGACAGGGGGCTCAGGAGCTTTCTTT.

The chain has TRBV18 and TRBJ2-1, with 7 nucleotides matching TRBD1. V lost 1 base, J lost 5 bases, and 5 bases stayed unmatched. This CDR3 has 15 amino acids. Germline V gives CDR1 KGHSH, CDR2 LQKENI. CDR3 residues: CASSPLRDRDNEQFF. In nucleotides, the CDR3 is TGTGCCAGCTCACCACTCCGGGACAGAGACAATGAGCAGTTCTTC.

The chain has TRBV18 and TRBJ1-4; TRBD1 matches 8 bases. J was trimmed by 8 bases and V by 3 bases; bases with no gene match: 8. CDR3 length equals 15 residues. Germline V CDR1 and CDR2: KGHSH, LQKENI. The CDR3 DNA reads as TGTGCCAGCTCACCCGGACATCAGGGGGCGGAAAAACTGTTTTTT. It encodes CASSPGHQGAEKLFF.

This chain connects TRBV28 to TRBJ1-3; tentatively, D is TRBD1 (6 bases). The germline V gene encodes CDR1 MDHEN and CDR2 SYDVKM. Trimming left V 5 bases short and J 0 bases short, with 14 bases between. This CDR3 contains 16 residues. CDR3 region: CASSPRGGFSGNTIYF. The CDR3 DNA is TGTGCCAGCAGTCCCCGAGGGGGATTCTCTGGAAACACCATATATTTT.

J is TRBJ2-1 and V is TRBV6-5; a weak D match, TRBD2 (6 bases). The V and J ends lost 8 bases and 0 bases respectively, with 14 bases between them. CDR3 length: 15 amino acids. Germline values: CDR1 MNHEY, CDR2 SVGAGI. CDR3 nucleotide sequence: TGTGCCAGCGGGCCCCAGGGAGGCTCCTACAATGAGCAGTTCTTC. It codes for CASGPQGGSYNEQFF.

CDR3 amino acids: CRVLAGGGDTQYF. The CDR3 nucleotides read TGCAGGGTATTAGCGGGAGGGGGAGATACGCAGTATTTT. J is TRBJ2-3 and V is TRBV29-1; 11 nucleotides agree with TRBD2. CDR1 is SQVTM and CDR2 is ANQGSEA in the germline V gene. The CDR3 runs to 13 residues.

V and J are TRBV5-1 and TRBJ2-2; no reliable D call. V was cut by 2 bases and J by 8 bases, with 13 bases left in between. Germline CDR1 is SGHRS and CDR2 is YFSETQ. The CDR3 totals 14 residues. The CDR3 region is CASSFPRSTGELFF. The CDR3 DNA is TGCGCCAGCAGCTTCCCCCGGAGTACAGGGGAGCTGTTTTTT.

The chain is built from TRBV4-3 and TRBJ2-7; TRBD1 agrees at 7 bases. The CDR3 is 15 amino acids. V was pared by 0 bases and J by 3 bases, with 5 bases of the junction left unmatched. Germline V gene data show CDR1 as LGHNA and CDR2 as YSLEER. The CDR3 here is CASSQEENRGYEQYF. The CDR3 region has the DNA TGCGCCAGCAGCCAAGAAGAGAACAGGGGCTACGAGCAGTACTTC.

The gene calls are TRBV27 and TRBJ2-7, with 8 bases that match TRBD1. The CDR3 is made up of 14 amino acids. Per the germline V gene, CDR1 is MNHEY and CDR2 is SMNVEV (reference sequence). The junction had 10 bases not matched to a gene; V was cut back by 6 bases and J by 6 bases. This CDR3 reads CASRRTGYPFEQYF. CDR3 DNA sequence: TGTGCCAGCAGAAGGACAGGGTACCCCTTCGAGCAGTACTTC.

J is TRBJ1-1 and V is TRBV19, with D perhaps matching TRBD1 (6 bases). This CDR3 is 13 amino acids long. The germline V gene has CDR1 LNHDA and CDR2 SQIVND (reference sequence). With 5 bases removed from V and 4 bases from J, the gap between germline ends came to 11 bases. This CDR3 reads CASSSQGRTEAFF. DNA of the CDR3: TGTGCCAGTAGTTCCCAGGGGCGCACTGAAGCTTTCTTT.

CDR3 sequence (DNA): TGTGCCAGCAGTGAACAATCCGGGACAGAAGCTTTCTTT. This codes for CASSEQSGTEAFF. This chain links TRBV2 with TRBJ1-1; possible D gene TRBD1, 6 bases. V was trimmed by 2 bases and J by 8 bases, leaving 12 bases between them. The germline V gene has CDR1 SNHLY and CDR2 FYNNEI. The CDR3 is 13 amino acids.

The gene calls are TRBV4-1 and TRBJ2-1; 9 bases fit TRBD1. The germline CDR1 and CDR2 sequences are MGHRA and YSYEKL. CDR3 length: 14 residues. The V segment lost 4 bases and the J segment 7 bases; nucleotides outside the gene matches: 5. Here the CDR3 DNA reads TGCGCCAGCAGCCGAGGGACAGGGTGGAATGAGCAGTTCTTC. Translated: CASSRGTGWNEQFF.

This chain joins TRBV2 and TRBJ2-2; a possible D gene is TRBD2 (6 bases). Germline assignment: CDR1 SNHLY and CDR2 FYNNEI. V gave up 7 bases and J gave up 4 bases, with 10 bases separating them. This CDR3 spans 13 amino acids. The CDR3: CASILAGTGELFF. CDR3 DNA: TGTGCCAGCATACTAGCCGGCACCGGGGAGCTGTTTTTT.

The chain couples TRBV6-4 to TRBJ2-7; 8 bases fit TRBD2. The CDR3 is 19 residues long. V lost 2 bases, J lost 1 base, and 16 bases stayed unmatched. Per the germline V gene, CDR1 is MRHNA and CDR2 is SNTAGT. CDR3 residues: CASSDPTNLSGIISYEQYF. The CDR3 bases are TGTGCCAGCAGTGACCCGACCAATCTTAGCGGGATAATATCCTACGAGCAGTACTTC.

This sequence joins TRBV10-3 and TRBJ1-2; a weak D match, TRBD1 (6 bases). V was cut by 3 bases and J by 6 bases, with 11 bases left in between. This CDR3 is built from 13 residues. CDR1 and CDR2 from the germline V gene are ENHRY and SYGVKD. The chain's CDR3 is CAISDRQADGYTF. The CDR3 DNA follows: TGTGCCATCAGTGATCGACAGGCCGATGGCTACACCTTC.

This clone was observed once. The rearrangement links TRBV5-5 to TRBJ2-2; D perhaps matches TRBD2 (5 bases). The CDR3 contains 14 residues. The germline gives CDR1 SGHKS, CDR2 YYEKEE (reference sequence). Between the trimmed V and J ends, which lost 2 bases and 7 bases, there was a span of 12 bases. The chain's CDR3 is CASSFGGYGGELFF. Written as DNA, the CDR3 is TGTGCCAGCAGCTTCGGCGGGTATGGCGGGGAGCTGTTTTTT. The variable domain in full, completed from reference TRBV5-5 and TRBJ2-2, reads DAGVTQSPTHLIKTRGQQVTLRCSPISGHKSVSWYQQVLGQGPQFIFQYYEKEERGRGNFPDRFSARQFPNYSSELNVNALLLGDSALYLCASSFGGYGGELFFGEGSRLTVL.

The genes are TRBV28 and TRBJ1-6, with a possible D match to TRBD1 (5 bases). The germline V gene encodes CDR1 MDHEN and CDR2 SYDVKM. The CDR3 contains 13 residues. V was shortened by 9 bases and J by 2 bases, with 8 bases between the two germline ends. The CDR3 sequence: CASLGAYNSPLHF. For the CDR3, the DNA is TGTGCCAGTCTAGGGGCCTATAATTCACCCCTCCACTTT.

This chain joins TRBV3-1 (or the pseudogene TRBV3-2) and TRBJ1-6; D is possibly TRBD1 (6 bases). Looked up from germline, CDR1 is LGHDT and CDR2 is YNNKEL (reference sequence). Trimming pared 7 bases from V and 10 bases from J, leaving 17 bases between. The CDR3 loop spans 14 amino acids. The DNA for the CDR3 is TGTGCCAGCACCTTCGGGGGGCAAGGCTCACCCCTCCACTTT. It is translated as CASTFGGQGSPLHF.